Given below is one T cell receptor beta chain in context. This entry comes from a study of cytomegalovirus exposure and HLA in healthy donors. Use of 60 Vbeta and 13 Jbeta primers characterized the PCR. TCRdb's copy holds only in-frame clones and misses some; the assay was immunoSEQ multiplex PCR. The sample lists around 300,000 clones, 65% to 85% occurring once. The CDR3 consists of 14 residues. The chain is built from TRBV21-1 and TRBJ1-4; the table names TRBD1, a call not compared with the DNA. TRBV21-1 is a recognized pseudogene. The sequence was obtained from a female donor in good health and CMV-seronegative. The sequenced material came from PBMCs. The CDR3 is CASSKTGGYEKLFF. As DNA, the CDR3 is TGTGCCAGCAGCAAGACAGGAGGATATGAAAAACTGTTTTTT.